This record concerns one TCR beta chain sequence. Its antigen is currently unknown. Amplification of TCR beta CDR3 regions was performed using RNA transcripts as template. RT-PCR in the first round (using the HTBI primer set) targeted the TCR CDR3. Via MiXCR, TCRdb re-called the multiplex PCR reads, giving one row per CDR3 protein. The profile covers 330,000 or so distinct CDR3 sequences, with roughly a fifth appearing a single time and less than 45% taken by the ten largest. The germline CDR1 and CDR2 sequences are MNHEY and SVGEGT. J was trimmed by 1 base and V by 11 bases; bases with no gene match: 5. The CDR3 runs 14 residues. The sample belongs to a study of T cells in Graves' hyperthyroidism and ophthalmopathy. Findings of the study overall: The blood repertoire included most of the expanded thyroid clonotypes above 0.001.

Ophthalmopathy cases scored 3 or more on the Clinical Activity Score and 4 or more on NOSPECS grade, with duration below 3 months. It was 8 to 10 ml of fresh peripheral blood that supplied the PBMCs. The receptor was isolated from a man aged 45-65 years with Graves' ophthalmopathy. The chain carries TRBV6-2 or TRBV6-3 and TRBJ2-2; 9 bases are shared with TRBD2. Material: blood. CDR3 DNA sequence: TGTGCCGGATCTAGCGGGATGAACACCGGGGAGCTGTTTTTT. It codes for CAGSSGMNTGELFF.